The source of this TCR beta chain is a study of human T cells and chemical hapten exposure. At the level of the study: Throughout the approximately 25-week study, diphenylcyclopropenone was applied weekly to the patients' scalps. Patients, a majority of them female, were diagnosed with alopecia areata, totalis or universalis. Read at 6 days, the patch tests placed 0.01% DPC on the upper back.

The CDR3 is 16 amino acids. Germline CDR1 DFQATT, CDR2 SNEGSKA (reference sequence). V shed 0 bases and J 6 bases; nucleotides not matched to a gene: 6. Stated time point: pre-sensitization, week 0. Specified treatment: therapeutic diphenylcyclopropenone sensitization with weekly scalp DPC. Unique molecular identifiers were attached to individual cDNA molecules during library preparation. In TCRdb, the RACE reads were re-called with MiXCR into one record per CDR3 protein. The sample includes tens of thousands of distinct CDR3 sequences, 6% to 9.5% seen only once; the top ten take 1.3%. This clonotype was found many times.

The chain joins TRBV20-1 to TRBJ2-2; 11 bases are shared with TRBD2. This receptor was identified in a woman aged 45-59 years with alopecia areata. Some clones in this sample may be carry-over from other donors' samples. This specimen was whole blood, taken in connection with sensitization to the hapten diphenylcyclopropenone (DPC). For the CDR3, the DNA is TGCAGTGCTAGAGATAGGCTAGCGGGAGGAGCCGGGGAGCTGTTTTTT. Translating it yields CSARDRLAGGAGELFF.